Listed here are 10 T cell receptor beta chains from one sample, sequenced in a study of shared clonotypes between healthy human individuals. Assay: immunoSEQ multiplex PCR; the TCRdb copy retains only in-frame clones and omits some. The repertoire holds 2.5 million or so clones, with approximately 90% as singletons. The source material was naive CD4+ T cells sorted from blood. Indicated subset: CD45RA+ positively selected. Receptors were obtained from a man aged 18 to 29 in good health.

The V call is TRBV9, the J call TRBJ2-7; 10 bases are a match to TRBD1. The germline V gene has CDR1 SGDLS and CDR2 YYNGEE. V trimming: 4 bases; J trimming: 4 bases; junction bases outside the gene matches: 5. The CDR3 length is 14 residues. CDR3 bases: TGTGCCAGCAGCCCGTGGGACAGGGGATACGAGCAGTACTTC. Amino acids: CASSPWDRGYEQYF.

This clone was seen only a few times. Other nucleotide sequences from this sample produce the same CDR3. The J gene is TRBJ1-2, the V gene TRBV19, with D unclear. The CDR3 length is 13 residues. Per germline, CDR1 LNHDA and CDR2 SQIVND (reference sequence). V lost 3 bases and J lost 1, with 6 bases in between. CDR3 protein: CASSIEGNYGYTF. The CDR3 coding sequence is TGTGCCAGTAGTATTGAGGGTAACTATGGCTACACCTTC.

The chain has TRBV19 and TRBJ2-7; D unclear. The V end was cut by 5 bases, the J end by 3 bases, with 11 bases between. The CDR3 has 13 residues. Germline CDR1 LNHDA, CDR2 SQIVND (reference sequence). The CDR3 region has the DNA TGTGCCAGTAGTCTCGCCGACGGCTACGAGCAGTACTTC. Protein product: CASSLADGYEQYF.

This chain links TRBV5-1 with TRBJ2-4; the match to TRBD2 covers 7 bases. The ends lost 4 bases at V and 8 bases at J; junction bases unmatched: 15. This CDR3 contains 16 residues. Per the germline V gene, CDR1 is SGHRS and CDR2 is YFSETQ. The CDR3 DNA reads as TGCGCCAGCAGCCCGTGGGTTGACAGCGGGGCGGACATTCAGTACTTC. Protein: CASSPWVDSGADIQYF.

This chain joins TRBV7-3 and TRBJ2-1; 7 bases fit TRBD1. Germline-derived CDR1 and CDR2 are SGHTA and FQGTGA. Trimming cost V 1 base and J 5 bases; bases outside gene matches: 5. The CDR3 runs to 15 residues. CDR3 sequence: CASSLRPTGDNEQFF. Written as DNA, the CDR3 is TGTGCCAGCAGCTTAAGGCCCACAGGGGACAATGAGCAGTTCTTC.

DNA of the CDR3: TGTGCCAGCAGTTGGGGACGGGACAGGGTATTCGAGCAGTACTTC. It codes for CASSWGRDRVFEQYF. The chain joins TRBV28 to TRBJ2-7; 9 nucleotides line up with TRBD1. The CDR3 has 15 amino acids. The germline V gene has CDR1 MDHEN and CDR2 SYDVKM. The V gene end was trimmed by 4 bases and the J gene end by 6 bases; junction bases not matched to a gene: 10.

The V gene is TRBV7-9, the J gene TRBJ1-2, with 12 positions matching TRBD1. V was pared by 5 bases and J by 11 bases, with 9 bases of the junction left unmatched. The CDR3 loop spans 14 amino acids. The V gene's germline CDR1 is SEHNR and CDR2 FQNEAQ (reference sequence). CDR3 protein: CASSLTGQGAGYTF. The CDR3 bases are TGTGCCAGCAGCCTTACGGGACAGGGGGCCGGTTACACCTTC.

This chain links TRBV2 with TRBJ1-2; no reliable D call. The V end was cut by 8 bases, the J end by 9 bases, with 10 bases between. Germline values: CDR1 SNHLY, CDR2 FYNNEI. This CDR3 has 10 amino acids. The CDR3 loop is CASATDRYTF. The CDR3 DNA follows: TGTGCCAGCGCTACGGACCGCTACACCTTC.

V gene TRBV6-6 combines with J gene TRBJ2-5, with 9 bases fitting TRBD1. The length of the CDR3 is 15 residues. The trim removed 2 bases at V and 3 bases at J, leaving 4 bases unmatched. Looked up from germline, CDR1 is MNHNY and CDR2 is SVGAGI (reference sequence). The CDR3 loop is CASSYGRTGEETQYF. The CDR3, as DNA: TGTGCCAGCAGTTACGGGCGGACAGGGGAAGAGACCCAGTACTTC.

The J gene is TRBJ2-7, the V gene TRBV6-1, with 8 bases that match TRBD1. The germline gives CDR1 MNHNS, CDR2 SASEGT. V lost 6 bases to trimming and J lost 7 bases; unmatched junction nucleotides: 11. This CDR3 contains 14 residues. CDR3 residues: CASREDRARLEQYF. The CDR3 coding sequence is TGTGCCAGCAGGGAGGACAGGGCACGGCTGGAGCAGTACTTC.